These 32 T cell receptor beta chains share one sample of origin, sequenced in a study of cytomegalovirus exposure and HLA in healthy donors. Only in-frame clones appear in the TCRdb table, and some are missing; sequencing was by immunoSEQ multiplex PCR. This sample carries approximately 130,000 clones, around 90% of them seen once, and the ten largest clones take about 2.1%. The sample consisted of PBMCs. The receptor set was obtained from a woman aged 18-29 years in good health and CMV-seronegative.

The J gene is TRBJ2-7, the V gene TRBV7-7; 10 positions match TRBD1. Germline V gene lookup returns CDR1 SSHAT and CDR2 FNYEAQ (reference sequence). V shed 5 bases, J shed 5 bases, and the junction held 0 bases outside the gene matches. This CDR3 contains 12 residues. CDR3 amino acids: CASSDRGHEQYF. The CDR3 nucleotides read TGTGCCAGCAGCGACAGGGGGCACGAGCAGTACTTC.

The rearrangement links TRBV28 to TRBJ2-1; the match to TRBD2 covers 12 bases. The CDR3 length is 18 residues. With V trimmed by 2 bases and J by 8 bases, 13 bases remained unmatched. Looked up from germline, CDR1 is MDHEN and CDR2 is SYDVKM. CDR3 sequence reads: CASSLRQTSGSIMDEQFF. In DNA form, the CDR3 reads TGTGCCAGCAGTTTACGTCAGACTAGCGGGAGTATTATGGATGAGCAGTTCTTC.

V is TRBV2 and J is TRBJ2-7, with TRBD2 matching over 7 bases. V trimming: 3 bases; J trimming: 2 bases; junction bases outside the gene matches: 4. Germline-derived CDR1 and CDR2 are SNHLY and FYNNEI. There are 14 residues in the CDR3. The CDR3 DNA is TGTGCCAGCAGTGACGGGGGGAGAGCCTACGAGCAGTACTTC. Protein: CASSDGGRAYEQYF.

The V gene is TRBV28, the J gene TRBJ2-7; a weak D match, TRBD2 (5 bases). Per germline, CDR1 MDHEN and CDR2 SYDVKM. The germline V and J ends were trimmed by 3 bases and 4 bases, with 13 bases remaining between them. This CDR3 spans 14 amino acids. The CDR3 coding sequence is TGTGCCAGCAGTTTCGGGAAAGTGGGTTACGAGCAGTACTTC. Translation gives CASSFGKVGYEQYF.

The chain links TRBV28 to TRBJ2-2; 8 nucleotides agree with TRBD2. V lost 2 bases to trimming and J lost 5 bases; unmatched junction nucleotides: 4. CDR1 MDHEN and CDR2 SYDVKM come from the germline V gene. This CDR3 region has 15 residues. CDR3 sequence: CASSLNLAGTGELFF. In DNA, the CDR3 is TGTGCCAGCAGTTTAAACCTAGCGGGTACCGGGGAGCTGTTTTTT. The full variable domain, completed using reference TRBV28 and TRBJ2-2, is DVKVTQSSRYLVKRTGEKVFLECVQDMDHENMFWYRQDPGLGLRLIYFSYDVKMKEKGDIPEGYSVSREKKERFSLILESASTNQTSMYLCASSLNLAGTGELFFGEGSRLTVL.

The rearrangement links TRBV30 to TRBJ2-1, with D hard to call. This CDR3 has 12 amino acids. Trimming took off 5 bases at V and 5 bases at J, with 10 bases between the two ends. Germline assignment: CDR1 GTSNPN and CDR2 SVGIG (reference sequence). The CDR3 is CAWRSPDNEQFF. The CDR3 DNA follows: TGTGCCTGGCGGTCCCCCGACAATGAGCAGTTCTTC.

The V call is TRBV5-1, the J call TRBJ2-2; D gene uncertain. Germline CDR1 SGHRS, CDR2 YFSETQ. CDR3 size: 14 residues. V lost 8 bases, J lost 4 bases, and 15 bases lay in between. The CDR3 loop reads CASSPGTVTGELFF. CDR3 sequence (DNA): TGCGCCAGTTCCCCGGGTACTGTCACCGGGGAGCTGTTTTTT.

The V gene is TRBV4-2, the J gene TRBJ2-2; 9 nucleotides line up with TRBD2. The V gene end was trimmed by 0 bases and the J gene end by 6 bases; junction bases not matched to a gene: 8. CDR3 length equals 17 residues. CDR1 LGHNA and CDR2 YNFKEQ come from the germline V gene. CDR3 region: CASSQDRGSGSSGELFF. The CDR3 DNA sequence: TGTGCCAGCAGCCAAGATCGAGGTAGCGGGAGCTCCGGGGAGCTGTTTTTT.

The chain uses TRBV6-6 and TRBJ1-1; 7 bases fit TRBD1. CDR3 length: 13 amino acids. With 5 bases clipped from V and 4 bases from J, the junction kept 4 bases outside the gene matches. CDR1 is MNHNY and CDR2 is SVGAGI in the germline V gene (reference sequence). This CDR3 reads CASSKHRGTEAFF. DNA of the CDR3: TGTGCCAGCAGTAAACACAGGGGCACTGAAGCTTTCTTT.

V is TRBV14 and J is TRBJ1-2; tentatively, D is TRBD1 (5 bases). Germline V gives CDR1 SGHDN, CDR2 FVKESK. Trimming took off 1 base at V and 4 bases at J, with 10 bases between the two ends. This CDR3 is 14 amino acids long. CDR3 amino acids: CASSQAGGAYGYTF. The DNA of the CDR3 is TGTGCCAGCAGCCAAGCGGGGGGTGCCTATGGCTACACCTTC.

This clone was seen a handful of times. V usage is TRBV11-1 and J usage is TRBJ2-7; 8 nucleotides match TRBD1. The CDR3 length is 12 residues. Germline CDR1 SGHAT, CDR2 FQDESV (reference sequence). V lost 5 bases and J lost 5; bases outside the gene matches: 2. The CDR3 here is CASSQDRDEQYF. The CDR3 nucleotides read TGTGCCAGCAGCCAGGACAGGGACGAGCAGTACTTC.

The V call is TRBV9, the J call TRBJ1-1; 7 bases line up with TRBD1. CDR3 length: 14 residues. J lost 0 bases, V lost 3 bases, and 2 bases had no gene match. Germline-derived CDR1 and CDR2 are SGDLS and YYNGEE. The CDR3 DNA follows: TGTGCCAGCAGCGAGGACAGGATGAACACTGAAGCTTTCTTT. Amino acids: CASSEDRMNTEAFF.

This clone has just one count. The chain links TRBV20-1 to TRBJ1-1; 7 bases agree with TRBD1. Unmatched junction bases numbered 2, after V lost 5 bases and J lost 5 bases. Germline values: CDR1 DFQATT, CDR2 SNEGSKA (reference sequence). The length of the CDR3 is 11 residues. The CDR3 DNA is TGCAGTGCTCCAGGGGGGACTGAAGCTTTCTTT. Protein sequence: CSAPGGTEAFF.

CDR3 amino acids: CASSYSSGLAGGEQFF. The CDR3 nucleotides are TGTGCCAGCAGTTACTCTTCGGGACTAGCGGGGGGTGAGCAGTTCTTC. This rearrangement joins TRBV6-6 to TRBJ2-1; 15 positions agree with TRBD2. With 0 bases clipped from V and 9 bases from J, the junction kept 3 bases outside the gene matches. The CDR3 is 16 residues long. In germline, CDR1 is MNHNY, CDR2 SVGAGI (reference sequence).

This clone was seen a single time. The CDR3, as DNA: TGTGCCAGCAGCTCGGGACTAGCGGGAGATTACGAGCAGTACTTC. Translation: CASSSGLAGDYEQYF. This rearrangement joins TRBV7-8 to TRBJ2-7; 14 bases line up with TRBD2. J was trimmed by 4 bases and V by 4 bases; bases with no gene match: 3. This CDR3 comprises 15 residues. In germline, CDR1 is SGHVS, CDR2 FQNEAQ.

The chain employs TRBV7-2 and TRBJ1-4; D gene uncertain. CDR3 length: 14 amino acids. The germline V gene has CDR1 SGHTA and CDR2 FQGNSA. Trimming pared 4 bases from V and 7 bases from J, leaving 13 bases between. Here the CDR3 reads CASSSNVAGEKLFF. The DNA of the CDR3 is TGTGCCAGCAGCTCTAACGTCGCTGGTGAAAAACTGTTTTTT.

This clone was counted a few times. As DNA, the CDR3 is TGTGCCTGGAGTGTAACGGGGTACGATCAGCCCCAGCATTTT. Amino acids: CAWSVTGYDQPQHF. The chain links TRBV30 to TRBJ1-5; D uncertain. The ends were cut back, 0 bases at V and 5 bases at J, with 11 bases in the middle. Per germline, CDR1 GTSNPN and CDR2 SVGIG (reference sequence). This CDR3 spans 14 amino acids.

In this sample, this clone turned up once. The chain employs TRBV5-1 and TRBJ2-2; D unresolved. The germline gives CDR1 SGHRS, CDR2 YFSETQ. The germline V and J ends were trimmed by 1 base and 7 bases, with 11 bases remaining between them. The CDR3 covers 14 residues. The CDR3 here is CASSLSNGFGELFF. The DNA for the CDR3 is TGCGCCAGCAGCTTGAGCAACGGTTTCGGGGAGCTGTTTTTT.

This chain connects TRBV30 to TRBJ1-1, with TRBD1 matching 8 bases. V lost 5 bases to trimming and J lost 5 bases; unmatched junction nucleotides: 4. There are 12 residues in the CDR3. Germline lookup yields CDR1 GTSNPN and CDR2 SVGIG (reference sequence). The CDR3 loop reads CAWDRGETEAFF. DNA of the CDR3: TGTGCCTGGGACAGGGGAGAAACTGAAGCTTTCTTT.

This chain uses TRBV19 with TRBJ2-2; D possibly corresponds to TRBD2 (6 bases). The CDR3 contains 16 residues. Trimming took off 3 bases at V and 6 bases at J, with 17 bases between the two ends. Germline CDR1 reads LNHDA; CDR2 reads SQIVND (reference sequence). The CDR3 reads CASSIGGRRQSGELFF. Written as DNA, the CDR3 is TGTGCCAGTAGTATTGGTGGGAGGCGCCAGTCCGGGGAGCTGTTTTTT.

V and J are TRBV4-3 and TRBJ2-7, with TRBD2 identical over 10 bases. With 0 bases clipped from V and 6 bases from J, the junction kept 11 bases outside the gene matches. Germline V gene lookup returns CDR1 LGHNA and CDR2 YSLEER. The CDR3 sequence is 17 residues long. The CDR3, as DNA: TGCGCCAGCAGCCAAGATCTGGATACTAGCGGGAACGGCGAGCAGTACTTC. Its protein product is CASSQDLDTSGNGEQYF.

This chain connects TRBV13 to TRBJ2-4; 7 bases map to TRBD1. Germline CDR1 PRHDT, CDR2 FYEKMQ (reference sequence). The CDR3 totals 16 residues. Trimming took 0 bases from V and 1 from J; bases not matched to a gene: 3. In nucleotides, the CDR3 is TGTGCCAGCAGCTTAGGCGACAGGGTGGCCAAAAACATTCAGTACTTC. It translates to CASSLGDRVAKNIQYF.

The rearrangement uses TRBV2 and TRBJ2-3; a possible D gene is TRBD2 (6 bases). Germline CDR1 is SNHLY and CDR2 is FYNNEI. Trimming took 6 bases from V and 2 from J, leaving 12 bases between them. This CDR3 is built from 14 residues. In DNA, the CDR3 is TGTGCCAGCAGGGCGGGGTTCTCCACAGATACGCAGTATTTT. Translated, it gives CASRAGFSTDTQYF.

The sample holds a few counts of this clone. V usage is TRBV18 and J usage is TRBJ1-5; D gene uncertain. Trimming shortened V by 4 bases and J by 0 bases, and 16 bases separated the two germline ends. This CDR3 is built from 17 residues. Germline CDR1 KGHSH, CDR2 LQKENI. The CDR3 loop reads CASSRNRVLHSNQPQHF. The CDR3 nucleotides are TGTGCCAGCTCACGGAACAGAGTTCTCCATAGCAATCAGCCCCAGCATTTT.

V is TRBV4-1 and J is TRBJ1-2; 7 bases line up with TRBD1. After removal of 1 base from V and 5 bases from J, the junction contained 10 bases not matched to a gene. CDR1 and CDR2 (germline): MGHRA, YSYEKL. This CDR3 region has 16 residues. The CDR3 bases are TGCGCCAGCAGCCAAGCTACCGGGACAGCACCTTATGGCTACACCTTC. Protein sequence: CASSQATGTAPYGYTF.

CDR3 sequence: CASSLQVPTDTQYF. The CDR3 DNA reads TGTGCCAGCAGTTTACAGGTTCCCACAGATACGCAGTATTTT. This rearrangement joins TRBV27 to TRBJ2-3; no definite D call. Trimming cost V 2 bases and J 2 bases, with 8 bases left between them. CDR1 and CDR2 (germline): MNHEY, SMNVEV (reference sequence). The CDR3 totals 14 residues.

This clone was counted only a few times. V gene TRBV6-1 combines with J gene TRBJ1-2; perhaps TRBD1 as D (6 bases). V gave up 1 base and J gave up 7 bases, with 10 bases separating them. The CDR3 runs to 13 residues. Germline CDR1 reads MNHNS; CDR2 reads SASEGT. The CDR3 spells CASSEGTVGGYTF. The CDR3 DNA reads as TGTGCCAGCAGTGAAGGGACAGTAGGTGGCTACACCTTC.

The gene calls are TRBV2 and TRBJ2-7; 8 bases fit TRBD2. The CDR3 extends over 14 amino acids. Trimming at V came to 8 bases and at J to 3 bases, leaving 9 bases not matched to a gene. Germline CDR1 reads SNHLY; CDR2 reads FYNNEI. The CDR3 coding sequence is TGTGCCAGCGATTTCAGCGGGAGTCTCTACGAGCAGTACTTC. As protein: CASDFSGSLYEQYF.

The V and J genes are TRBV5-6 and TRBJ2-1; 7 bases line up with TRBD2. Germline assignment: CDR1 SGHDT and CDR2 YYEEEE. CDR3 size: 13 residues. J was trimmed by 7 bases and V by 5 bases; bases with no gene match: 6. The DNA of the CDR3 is TGTGCCAGCAGGTACCGGGGGGTTAATGAGCAGTTCTTC. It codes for CASRYRGVNEQFF.

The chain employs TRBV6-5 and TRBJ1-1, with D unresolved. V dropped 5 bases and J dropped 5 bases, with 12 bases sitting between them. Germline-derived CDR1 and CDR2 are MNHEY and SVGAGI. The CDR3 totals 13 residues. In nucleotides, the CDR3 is TGTGCCAGCAGTGCGGCGGGGAGGACTGAAGCTTTCTTT. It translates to CASSAAGRTEAFF.

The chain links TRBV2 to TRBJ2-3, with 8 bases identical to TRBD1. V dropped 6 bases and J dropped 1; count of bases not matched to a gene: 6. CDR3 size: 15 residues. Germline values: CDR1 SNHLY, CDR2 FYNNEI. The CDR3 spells CASRGDRGGTDTQYF. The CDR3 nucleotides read TGTGCCAGCAGGGGAGACAGGGGTGGCACAGATACGCAGTATTTT.

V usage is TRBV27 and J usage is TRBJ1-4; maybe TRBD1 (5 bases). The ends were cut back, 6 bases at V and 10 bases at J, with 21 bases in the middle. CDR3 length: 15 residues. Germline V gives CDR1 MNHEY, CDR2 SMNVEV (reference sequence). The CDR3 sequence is CASRPVGELKGKLFF. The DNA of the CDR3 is TGTGCCAGCAGGCCGGTAGGGGAACTGAAAGGAAAACTGTTTTTT.